This T cell receptor beta chain was sequenced during a study of identical twins. In TCRdb, the 5' RACE reads were re-called with MiXCR into one record per CDR3 protein. The profile covers about 520,000 distinct CDR3 sequences, with roughly a fifth appearing a single time and under 0.95% taken by the ten largest. Trimming at V came to 6 bases and at J to 9 bases, leaving 20 bases not matched to a gene. Germline values: CDR1 DFQATT, CDR2 SNEGSKA (reference sequence). This CDR3 is built from 17 residues. These same records also appear under a second study, on T cells expressing NK-cell markers.

This TCR came from a woman aged 18-29 years in good health. Material for sequencing was CD4+ T cells sorted from blood. The chain uses TRBV20-1 and TRBJ1-6; 7 nucleotides match TRBD1. CDR3 sequence reads: CSALTGNGRVWGSPLHF. CDR3 nucleotide sequence: TGCAGTGCCTTGACAGGGAACGGGAGGGTTTGGGGTTCACCCCTCCACTTT.